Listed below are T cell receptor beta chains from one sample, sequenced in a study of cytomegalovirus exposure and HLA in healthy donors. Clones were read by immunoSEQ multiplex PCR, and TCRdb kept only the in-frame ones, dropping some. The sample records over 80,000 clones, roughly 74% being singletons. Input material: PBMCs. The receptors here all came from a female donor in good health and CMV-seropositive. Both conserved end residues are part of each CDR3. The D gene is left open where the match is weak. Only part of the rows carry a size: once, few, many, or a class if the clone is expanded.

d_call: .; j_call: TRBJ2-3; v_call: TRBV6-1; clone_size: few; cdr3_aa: CASTRGGGDTQYF; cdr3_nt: TGTGCCAGCACCCGGGGAGGGGGAGATACGCAGTATTTT
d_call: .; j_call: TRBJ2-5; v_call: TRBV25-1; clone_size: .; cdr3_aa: CASSVNSGETQYF; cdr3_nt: TGTGCCAGCAGTGTTAATTCAGGGGAGACCCAGTACTTC
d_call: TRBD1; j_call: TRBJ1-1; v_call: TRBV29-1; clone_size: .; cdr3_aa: CSAGQGSTEAFF; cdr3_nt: TGCAGCGCCGGACAGGGGAGTACTGAAGCTTTCTTT
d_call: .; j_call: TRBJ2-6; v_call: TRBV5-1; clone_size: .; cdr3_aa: CASSLDRVEANVLTF; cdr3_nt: TGCGCCAGCAGCTTGGATCGGGTTGAGGCCAACGTCCTGACTTTC
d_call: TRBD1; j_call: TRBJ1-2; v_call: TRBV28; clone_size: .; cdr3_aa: CASRGSGQGSYGYTF; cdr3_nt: TGTGCCAGCAGGGGCTCGGGACAGGGGAGCTATGGCTACACCTTC
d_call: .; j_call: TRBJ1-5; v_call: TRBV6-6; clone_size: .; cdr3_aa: CASSYTGVDSNQPQHF; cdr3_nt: TGTGCCAGCAGTTACACGGGGGTGGATAGCAATCAGCCCCAGCATTTT
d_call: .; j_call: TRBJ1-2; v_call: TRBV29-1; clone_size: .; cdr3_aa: CSVERGGGYTF; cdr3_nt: TGCAGCGTTGAAAGGGGGGGCGGCTACACCTTC
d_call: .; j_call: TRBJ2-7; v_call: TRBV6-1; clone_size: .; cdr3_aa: CASSELGLRDYEQYF; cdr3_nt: TGTGCCAGCAGTGAACTGGGGCTGCGAGACTACGAGCAGTACTTC
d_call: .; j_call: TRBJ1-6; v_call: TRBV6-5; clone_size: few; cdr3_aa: CASSSSTDYSPLHF; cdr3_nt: .
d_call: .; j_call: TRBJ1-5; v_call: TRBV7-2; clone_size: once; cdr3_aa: CASSLGGAGNQPQHF; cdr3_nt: TGTGCCAGCAGCTTAGGGGGAGCGGGCAATCAGCCCCAGCATTTT
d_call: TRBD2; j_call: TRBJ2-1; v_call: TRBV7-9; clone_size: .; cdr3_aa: CASSFPGTSGIQFF; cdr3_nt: TGTGCCAGCAGCTTTCCCGGGACTAGCGGGATCCAGTTCTTC
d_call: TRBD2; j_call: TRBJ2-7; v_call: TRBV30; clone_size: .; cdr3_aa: CAWSPRGRASEQYF; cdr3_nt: TGTGCCTGGAGTCCCCGCGGGAGGGCCAGCGAGCAGTACTTC
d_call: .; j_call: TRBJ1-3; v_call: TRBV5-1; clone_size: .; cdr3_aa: CASSPTVSGNTIYF; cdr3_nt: TGCGCCAGCAGCCCGACAGTTTCTGGAAACACCATATATTTT
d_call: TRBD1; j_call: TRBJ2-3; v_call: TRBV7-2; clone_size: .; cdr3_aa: CASSPGTGGPDTQYF; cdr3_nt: TGTGCCAGCAGCCCCGGGACAGGGGGCCCAGATACGCAGTATTTT
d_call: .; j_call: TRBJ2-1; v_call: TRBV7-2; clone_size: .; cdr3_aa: CASSLDSGASGLNEQFF; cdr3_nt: TGTGCCAGCAGCTTAGATTCGGGGGCTAGCGGACTCAATGAGCAGTTCTTC
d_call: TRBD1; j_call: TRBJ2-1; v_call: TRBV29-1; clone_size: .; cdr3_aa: CSVGRDSWDEQFF; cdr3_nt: TGCAGCGTGGGCCGGGACAGTTGGGATGAGCAGTTCTTC
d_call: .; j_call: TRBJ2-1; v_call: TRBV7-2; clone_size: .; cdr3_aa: CASSLDSRMYNEQFF; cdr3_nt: TGTGCCAGCAGCTTGGATTCGCGGATGTACAATGAGCAGTTCTTC
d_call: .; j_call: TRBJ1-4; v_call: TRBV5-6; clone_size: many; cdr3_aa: CASSYGGRAEKLFF; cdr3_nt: TGTGCCAGCAGCTATGGCGGCAGGGCCGAAAAACTGTTTTTT
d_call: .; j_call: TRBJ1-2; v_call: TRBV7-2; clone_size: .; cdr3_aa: CASSLHRNYGYTF; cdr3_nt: TGTGCCAGCAGCTTACACAGAAACTATGGCTACACCTTC
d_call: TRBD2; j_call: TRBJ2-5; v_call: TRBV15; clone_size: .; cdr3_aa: CATSRMSGSLETQYF; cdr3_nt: TGTGCCACCAGCCGGATGAGCGGGAGCTTAGAGACCCAGTACTTC
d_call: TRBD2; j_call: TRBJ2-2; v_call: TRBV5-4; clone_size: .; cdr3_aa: CASSPGTSGRSGELFF; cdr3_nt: TGTGCCAGCAGCCCCGGGACTAGCGGGAGATCCGGGGAGCTGTTTTTT
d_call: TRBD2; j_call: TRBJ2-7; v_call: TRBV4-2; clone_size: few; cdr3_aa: CASNQAGADSYEQYF; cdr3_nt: TGTGCCAGCAACCAAGCGGGAGCCGACTCCTACGAGCAGTACTTC